This record covers a single T cell receptor beta chain. Its target is not known. This sample is drawn from a study of cytomegalovirus exposure and HLA in healthy donors. Background on the study: Caucasian-associated ancestry cluster membership applied to about four fifths of several hundred genotyped donors. Study findings and constraints: Per published accounts, TCR beta sequences correctly predicted the HLA-A and HLA-B alleles of most subjects. It was reported in a later analysis that an Asian-associated ancestry cluster showed fewer N-insertions than the roughly 710-donor mean. The study carried out a later analysis of TCR beta sequences. It associated 15,000 to 20,000 of them with specific HLA alleles at a false discovery rate of 0.05.

This CDR3 has 15 amino acids. The V gene's germline CDR1 is SGHRS and CDR2 YFSETQ. The V and J ends lost 4 bases and 6 bases, in that order; junction bases with no gene match: 8. Researchers ran the PCR with 60 Vbeta and 13 Jbeta primers. Some clones are missing from TCRdb's copy, which holds only in-frame ones; the method was immunoSEQ multiplex PCR. Counted here are about 190,000 clones, around 79% occurring once; the ten biggest clones make up roughly 1.5%. This chain uses TRBV5-1 with TRBJ2-2, with TRBD2 identical over 8 bases. The sequenced sample consisted of PBMCs. This sequence was found in a woman aged 45 to 65 in good health and CMV-seronegative. The CDR3 sequence: CASSHGLAPPGELFF. The CDR3 bases are TGCGCCAGCAGCCATGGACTAGCCCCCCCCGGGGAGCTGTTTTTT.